This T cell receptor (beta chain) was sequenced for a study of CD8+CD57+ T cells in acquired aplastic anemia. Study context: The mean DNA yield obtained from sorted CD4+ and CD8+ cells came to about 3 ug.

Only one count was recorded for this clonotype. Its antigen remains unidentified. This CDR3 region has 19 residues. Germline V lookup: CDR1 SGHTA, CDR2 FQGNSA. V shed 6 bases, J shed 6 bases, and the junction held 20 bases outside the gene matches. Investigators profiled TCR beta VDJ and CDR3 from genomic DNA template. TCRdb re-called the reads through MiXCR, storing one row per CDR3 protein. The sample shows roughly 250,000 distinct CDR3 sequences, approximately 50% of them seen only once. Patients selected for sequencing had displayed CD8+CD57+ cell expansion by flow cytometry. Each patient had severe acquired aplastic anemia. Patient blood was sampled before any therapy had been received. General observations from the study: There were twenty-nine CD8+ CDR3 sequences that occurred in both patients and controls.

The sequence was collected from a human donor with aplastic anemia. The chain joins TRBV7-2 to TRBJ2-3, with TRBD2 identical over 11 bases. Sequencing was carried out using sorted CD4+, CD8+, or CD8+CD57+ T cells (not recorded which) from PBMCs. CDR3 in amino acids: CASSGVAGGLGEARDTQYF. The CDR3 nucleotides read TGTGCCAGCAGTGGAGTAGCGGGAGGGTTAGGGGAAGCAAGGGATACGCAGTATTTT.